Listed here are 12 T cell receptor beta chains from one sample, sequenced in a study of blood T cell repertoires in COVID-19. The data were produced by immunoSEQ multiplex PCR, yet TCRdb's version contains in-frame clones alone and is incomplete. This table has 250,000 to 300,000 clones, roughly nine tenths appearing once. The sequencing input was peripheral blood. These receptors were taken from a young man with active or convalescent COVID-19.

V gene TRBV19 combines with J gene TRBJ1-1, with D possibly being TRBD1 (6 bases). Germline-derived CDR1 and CDR2 are LNHDA and SQIVND (reference sequence). The V and J ends lost 10 bases and 0 bases respectively, with 12 bases between them. There are 13 residues in the CDR3. The CDR3 nucleotides read TGTGCCACTTGGACAGCTTTGAACACTGAAGCTTTCTTT. It codes for CATWTALNTEAFF.

The chain combines TRBV28 with TRBJ1-2, with 8 positions matching TRBD1. The CDR3 contains 13 residues. V shed 3 bases, J shed 8 bases, and the junction held 5 bases outside the gene matches. The V gene's germline CDR1 is MDHEN and CDR2 SYDVKM. For the CDR3, the DNA is TGTGCCAGCAGTTTTCAGGGGGCGCAGGGCTACACCTTC. Translated: CASSFQGAQGYTF.

The J gene is TRBJ1-2, the V gene TRBV25-1, with a weak D call TRBD1 (6 bases). The CDR3 spans 15 residues. The V gene's germline CDR1 is MGHDK and CDR2 SYGVNS. V lost 0 bases and J lost 0, with 8 bases in between. Here the CDR3 reads CASSEYDRPNYGYTF. CDR3 DNA: TGTGCCAGCAGTGAATATGACAGGCCTAACTATGGCTACACCTTC.

The V call is TRBV5-8, the J call TRBJ1-6, with D possibly matching TRBD1 (5 bases). Trimming removed 0 bases at V and 6 bases at J, with 10 bases between. The length of the CDR3 is 15 residues. Germline CDR1 reads SGHTS; CDR2 reads YDEGEE. DNA for the CDR3: TGTGCCAGCAGCTTGGTGGGGGGTGCTAATTCACCCCTCCACTTT. It specifies CASSLVGGANSPLHF.

The chain is built from TRBV5-1 and TRBJ1-1; TRBD1 matches at 7 bases. This CDR3 region has 15 residues. Germline values: CDR1 SGHRS, CDR2 YFSETQ. V was pared by 5 bases and J by 1 base, with 8 bases of the junction left unmatched. Here the CDR3 DNA reads TGCGCCAGCAGTTCTACAGGGGTTCGGAACACTGAAGCTTTCTTT. Its translation: CASSSTGVRNTEAFF.

The V and J genes are TRBV4-2 and TRBJ1-2; a weak D match, TRBD1 (6 bases). The CDR3 loop spans 13 amino acids. V was clipped by 4 bases and J by 6 bases, with 12 bases between them. Germline V gives CDR1 LGHNA, CDR2 YNFKEQ. CDR3 amino acids: CASSLLEGDGYTF. The CDR3, as DNA: TGTGCCAGCAGCCTCTTAGAGGGGGATGGCTACACCTTC.

This clone was observed a few times. This chain uses TRBV3-1 (or the pseudogene TRBV3-2) with TRBJ1-5, with 7 bases aligning to TRBD1. The trim removed 6 bases at V and 5 bases at J, leaving 7 bases unmatched. The CDR3 sequence is 14 residues long. Germline CDR1 and CDR2: LGHDT and YNNKEL (reference sequence). This CDR3 is CASSQQGRHQPQHF. Here the CDR3 DNA reads TGTGCCAGCAGTCAACAGGGGAGACATCAGCCCCAGCATTTT.

In its sample, this clone was seen once. The V call is TRBV11-2, the J call TRBJ2-1; 9 bases line up with TRBD1. Germline lookup yields CDR1 SGHAT and CDR2 FQNNGV. With 2 bases clipped from V and 8 bases from J, the junction kept 7 bases outside the gene matches. The CDR3 contains 15 residues. This chain's CDR3 is CASSLNVDRGYEQFF. The CDR3 bases are TGTGCCAGCAGCTTAAATGTGGACAGGGGCTATGAGCAGTTCTTC. Full variable domain (outside the CDR3, taken from reference TRBV11-2 and TRBJ2-1): EAGVAQSPRYKIIEKRQSVAFWCNPISGHATLYWYQQILGQGPKLLIQFQNNGVVDDSQLPKDRFSAERLKGVDSTLKIQPAKLEDSAVYLCASSLNVDRGYEQFFGPGTRLTVL.

This chain joins TRBV6-5 and TRBJ1-2, with TRBD1 matching over 8 bases. V lost 5 bases and J lost 2; bases outside the gene matches: 7. The germline gives CDR1 MNHEY, CDR2 SVGAGI. There are 15 residues in the CDR3. As DNA, the CDR3 is TGTGCCAGCAGTCCGACAGGGGCTGGGAACTATGGCTACACCTTC. Its translation is CASSPTGAGNYGYTF.

The gene calls are TRBV28 and TRBJ2-7; tentative D call: TRBD1 (7 bases). The length of the CDR3 is 14 residues. Deletions cut 5 bases from V and 7 bases from J, with 18 bases between. Germline CDR1 MDHEN, CDR2 SYDVKM. The CDR3 region is CASSPQEGAREQYF. CDR3 nucleotides: TGTGCCAGCAGTCCCCAGGAGGGGGCGCGAGAGCAGTACTTC.

As DNA, the CDR3 is TGTGCCAGCAGTTTACCAGGCTATAGCAATCAGCCCCAGCATTTT. Translated: CASSLPGYSNQPQHF. V and J are TRBV28 and TRBJ1-5; D unclear. The length of the CDR3 is 15 residues. The V gene lost 2 bases and the J gene lost 0 bases, with 8 bases spanning the gap. From germline, CDR1 is MDHEN and CDR2 SYDVKM. The full variable domain, its missing parts supplied by reference TRBV28 and TRBJ1-5, is DVKVTQSSRYLVKRTGEKVFLECVQDMDHENMFWYRQDPGLGLRLIYFSYDVKMKEKGDIPEGYSVSREKKERFSLILESASTNQTSMYLCASSLPGYSNQPQHFGDGTRLSIL.

This rearrangement joins TRBV5-6 to TRBJ2-5; a weak D match, TRBD2 (5 bases). The CDR3 is made up of 15 amino acids. V shed 0 bases and J shed 3 bases, with 12 bases lying between them. The V gene's germline CDR1 is SGHDT and CDR2 YYEEEE. In nucleotides, the CDR3 is TGTGCCAGCAGCTTGGCCGGGAACCCCAAAGAGACCCAGTACTTC. It yields the protein CASSLAGNPKETQYF.